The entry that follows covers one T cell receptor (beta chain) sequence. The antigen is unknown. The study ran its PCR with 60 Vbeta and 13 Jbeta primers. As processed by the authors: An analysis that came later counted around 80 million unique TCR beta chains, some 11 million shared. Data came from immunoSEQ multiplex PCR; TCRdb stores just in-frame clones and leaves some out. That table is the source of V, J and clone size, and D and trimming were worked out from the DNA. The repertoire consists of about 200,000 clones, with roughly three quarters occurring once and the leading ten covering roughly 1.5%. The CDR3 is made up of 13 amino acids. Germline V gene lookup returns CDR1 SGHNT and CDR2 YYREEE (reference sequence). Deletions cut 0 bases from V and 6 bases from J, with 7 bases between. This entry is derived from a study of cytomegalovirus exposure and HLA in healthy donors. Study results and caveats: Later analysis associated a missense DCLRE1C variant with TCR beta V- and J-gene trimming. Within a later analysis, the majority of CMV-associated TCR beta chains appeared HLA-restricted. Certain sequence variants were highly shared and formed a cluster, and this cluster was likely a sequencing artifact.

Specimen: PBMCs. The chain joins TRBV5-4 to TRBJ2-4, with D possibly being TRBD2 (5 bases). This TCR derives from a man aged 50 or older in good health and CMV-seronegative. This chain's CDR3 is CASSLGAGNIQYF. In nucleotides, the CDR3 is TGTGCCAGCAGCTTGGGGGCGGGAAACATTCAGTACTTC.